This T cell receptor beta chain was sequenced during a study of technical replicates of blood from a handful of donors. TCRdb's table, derived via immunoSEQ multiplex PCR, lists solely in-frame clones and lacks some. The data show about 84,000 clones, around 97% seen once. Germline V gives CDR1 MGHDK, CDR2 SYGVNS. CDR3 size: 15 residues. Germline trimming cut 6 bases from V and 2 bases from J; bases unmatched to any gene: 6. This receptor was identified in a human donor in good health. The genes are TRBV25-1 and TRBJ2-1; 8 bases align to TRBD2. The specimen sequenced was T cells isolated from PBMCs. The CDR3 DNA reads TGTGCCAGCAGGCCAGCGGGAGCGACCTACAATGAGCAGTTCTTC. As protein: CASRPAGATYNEQFF.